The subject of this entry is one TCR beta chain. Those who participated ranged in age from roughly 18 to 89 years and resided in about two dozen US areas. V shed 2 bases and J shed 4 bases, with 8 bases lying between them. The CDR3 has 13 amino acids. From germline, CDR1 is SGHTA and CDR2 FQGNSA. In the original processing: The authors estimated nucleated cell counts from reference gene primer amplification. Generated by immunoSEQ multiplex PCR, the TCRdb table keeps only in-frame clones and is missing some. V and J calls and clone size are those listed in that table; D and trimming were worked out from the DNA. The table has about 63,000 clones, more than 80% seen once. The sample belongs to a study of blood T cell repertoires in COVID-19. On the study more broadly: Material from acute and convalescent COVID-19 was sourced from the United States, Italy and Spain. Sources were T cells, B-cell-depleted T cells, or PBMCs; the material itself was cDNA or gDNA.

The receptor comes from a woman aged 40 to 50 with acute COVID-19. The chain recombines TRBV7-2 with TRBJ1-1, with no clear D. The sample comprised PBMCs or T cells enriched from blood (not recorded which). The CDR3 spells CASSLNRFTEAFF. The CDR3 DNA reads TGTGCCAGCAGCTTAAATCGGTTCACTGAAGCTTTCTTT.